Listed here is a single T cell receptor beta chain. Its antigen is not identified. The data were obtained in a study of T cell responses to AZD1222 COVID-19 vaccine. Study-wide results and caveats: Two doses of AZD1222 preceded a rise in Spike-specific TCR breadth and depth. White British people made up most donors, females outnumbered males, and clonal diversity was possibly underestimated.

V lost 0 bases to trimming and J lost 5 bases, with 16 bases between them. Germline lookup yields CDR1 LGHNA and CDR2 YSLEER. The CDR3 consists of 16 residues. Method: immunoSEQ multiplex PCR; TCRdb's copy keeps in-frame clones and lacks some. The sample consists of over 100,000 clones, 87% of them appearing once. The source of this sequence is an adult in good health. The starting material was peripheral blood, obtained on day 0 of AZD1222 vaccination. V is TRBV4-3 and J is TRBJ1-2; TRBD1 might be the D (5 bases). CDR3 coding DNA: TGCGCCAGCAGCCAAGACCTAGACGGGGCCCTTTATGGCTACACCTTC. It codes for CASSQDLDGALYGYTF.